What follows is one T cell receptor (beta chain) and its context. The target antigen is unknown. Data came from immunoSEQ multiplex PCR; TCRdb stores just in-frame clones and leaves some out. The table shows under 35,000 clones, with roughly 69% occurring only once. This entry comes from a study of cytotoxic CD8 clonotypes in ibrutinib-treated CLL. Study as a whole: The patient breakdown showed under 12 relapsed/refractory and about 16 treatment-naive cases, with fewer than 18 IGHV unmutated. Responses comprised 25 or so partial and 2 complete; at median approximately 72 months, approximately 14 remained remitted and around twelve progressed. Response samples were taken after a median of approximately 11 months on treatment, range 6 to 36. Study-wide findings and caveats: At baseline, clonality was higher than in age-matched healthy donors and correlated with CD8+ counts.

The specimen was PBMCs, collected after 24 months of ibrutinib treatment. The clonotype was recovered from a human donor with chronic lymphocytic leukemia.

DNA for the CDR3: TGTGCCAGCAATACAGGGGCGGGAAACACCATATATTTT. It is translated as CASNTGAGNTIYF. The chain combines TRBV6-6 with TRBJ1-3; 7 nucleotides line up with TRBD1. CDR3 length: 13 amino acids. The germline V gene has CDR1 MNHNY and CDR2 SVGAGI (reference sequence). Trimming took 7 bases from V and 4 from J; bases not matched to a gene: 4.